This passage covers 3 T cell receptor beta chains from one sample sequenced in a study of shared clonotypes between healthy human individuals. Data came from immunoSEQ multiplex PCR; TCRdb stores just in-frame clones and leaves some out. Among more than 400,000 clones listed, 81% were seen once. What was sequenced was PBMCs. These receptors came from a woman aged 40 to 49 in good health. Some clones in this sample may be carry-over from other donors' samples.

This clone was seen many times. The chain has TRBV5-6 and TRBJ1-2, with D maybe TRBD1 (6 bases). Germline V gene sequence: CDR1 SGHDT, CDR2 YYEEEE. This CDR3 is built from 13 residues. Trimming removed 4 bases from V and 9 bases from J, with 16 bases in between. The CDR3 sequence is CASSPGQYARYTF. The CDR3 nucleotides read TGTGCCAGCAGCCCCGGACAGTATGCTCGCTACACCTTC.

This clone was picked up one time. With only one base between it and a far larger clone, this is likely a read error. This chain links TRBV29-1 with TRBJ2-2; a weak D match, TRBD1 (5 bases). V lost 6 bases, J lost 3 bases, and 14 bases lay in between. The CDR3 has 14 residues. CDR1 and CDR2 from the germline V gene are SQVTM and ANQGSEA. The CDR3 DNA sequence: TGCAGCGTCAGGGTGCGAACTGACACCGGGGAGCTGTTTTTT. Its translation: CSVRVRTDTGELFF.

The genes are TRBV11-3 and TRBJ2-1; D not resolved. Trimming stripped 4 bases from V and 0 bases from J, with 16 bases between. In germline, CDR1 is SGHNT, CDR2 YENEEA. The CDR3 totals 17 residues. The CDR3 DNA reads as TGTGCCAGCAGCTCCACTCAAAGGTGGAGCTCCTACAATGAGCAGTTCTTC. Encoded protein: CASSSTQRWSSYNEQFF.